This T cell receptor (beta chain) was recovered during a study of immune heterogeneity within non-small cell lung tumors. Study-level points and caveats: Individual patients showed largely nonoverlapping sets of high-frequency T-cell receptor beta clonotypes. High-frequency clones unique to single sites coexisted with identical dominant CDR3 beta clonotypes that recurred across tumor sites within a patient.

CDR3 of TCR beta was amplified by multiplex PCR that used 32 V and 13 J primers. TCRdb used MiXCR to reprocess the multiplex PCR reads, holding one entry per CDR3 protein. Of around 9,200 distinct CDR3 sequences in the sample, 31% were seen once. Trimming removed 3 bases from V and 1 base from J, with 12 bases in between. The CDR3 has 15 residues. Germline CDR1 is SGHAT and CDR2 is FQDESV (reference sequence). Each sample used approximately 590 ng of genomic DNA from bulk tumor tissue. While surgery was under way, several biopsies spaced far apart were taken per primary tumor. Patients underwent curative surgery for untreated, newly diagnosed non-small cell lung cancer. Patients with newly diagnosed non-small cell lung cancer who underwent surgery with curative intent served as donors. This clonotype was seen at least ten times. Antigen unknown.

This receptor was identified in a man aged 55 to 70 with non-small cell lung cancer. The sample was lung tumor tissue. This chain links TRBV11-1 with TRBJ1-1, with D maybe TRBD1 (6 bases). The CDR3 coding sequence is TGTGCCAGCAGCTTTGGGGGGGCAGGGAACACTGAAGCTTTCTTT. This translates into CASSFGGAGNTEAFF.